Presented here are 24 T cell receptor beta chains from one specimen sequenced in a study of identical twins. TCRdb reprocessed the 5' RACE reads with MiXCR, giving one entry per CDR3 protein. Of some 500,000 distinct CDR3 sequences listed, roughly an eighth are singletons. The sample also formed part of further work on yellow fever vaccine responses in identical twins.

Input material: CD4+ T cells sorted from blood. These receptor sequences come from a woman younger than 30 in good health.

In its sample, this clonotype was seen a few times. The J gene is TRBJ2-5, the V gene TRBV6-1, with a possible D match to TRBD1 (6 bases). Germline-derived CDR1 and CDR2 are MNHNS and SASEGT. Trimming removed 6 bases at V and 7 bases at J, with 15 bases between. This CDR3 comprises 13 residues. CDR3 nucleotide sequence: TGTGCCAGCAGGGGAGAAAGAGGGGGGACCCAGTACTTC. Translated: CASRGERGGTQYF.

This clonotype showed up just a few times. The CDR3 here is CASSLRNYEQYF. The CDR3 nucleotides are TGTGCCAGCAGCTTGAGGAACTACGAGCAGTACTTC. The chain couples TRBV5-6 to TRBJ2-7; no clear D. Germline lookup yields CDR1 SGHDT and CDR2 YYEEEE. V lost 1 base to trimming and J lost 3 bases, with 5 bases between them. CDR3 length equals 12 residues. The variable domain in full, completed from reference TRBV5-6 and TRBJ2-7, reads DAGVTQSPTHLIKTRGQQVTLRCSPKSGHDTVSWYQQALGQGPQFIFQYYEEEERQRGNFPDRFSGHQFPNYSSELNVNALLLGDSALYLCASSLRNYEQYFGPGTRLTVT.

This chain links TRBV6-5 with TRBJ1-4; tentatively, D is TRBD1 (6 bases). The CDR3 consists of 14 residues. V was trimmed by 0 bases and J by 8 bases, leaving 10 bases between them. Germline values: CDR1 MNHEY, CDR2 SVGAGI. This chain's CDR3 is CASSYSRGSEKLFF. DNA for the CDR3: TGTGCCAGCAGTTACTCCAGGGGATCCGAAAAACTGTTTTTT.

This clonotype was counted between two and nine times. This chain uses TRBV6-2 or TRBV6-3 with TRBJ2-7; no firm D call. From germline, CDR1 is MNHEY and CDR2 SVGEGT. The CDR3 is 19 amino acids. V lost 0 bases and J 2 bases, leaving 23 bases between the germline ends. CDR3 region: CASSYSMSSGKINTYEQYF. The DNA of the CDR3 is TGTGCCAGCAGTTACTCGATGTCGTCCGGCAAAATAAATACCTACGAGCAGTACTTC.

V usage is TRBV29-1 and J usage is TRBJ1-3; no definite D call. Germline V gene data show CDR1 as SQVTM and CDR2 as ANQGSEA. Trimming left V 4 bases short and J 0 bases short, with 7 bases between. The CDR3 extends over 13 amino acids. CDR3 protein: CSVAYNSGNTIYF. In DNA form, the CDR3 reads TGCAGCGTTGCCTACAACTCTGGAAACACCATATATTTT.

This clonotype was detected a few times. The chain uses TRBV12-3 or TRBV12-4 and TRBJ2-2; D might be TRBD1 or TRBD2, each matching 5 bases. V dropped 2 bases and J dropped 6 bases, with 7 bases sitting between them. This CDR3 comprises 13 residues. This CDR3 reads CASSLPGPGELFF. CDR3 nucleotides: TGTGCCAGCAGTTTACCGGGGCCCGGGGAGCTGTTTTTT.

The chain has TRBV12-3 or TRBV12-4 and TRBJ2-4; no clear D gene. The CDR3 totals 12 residues. V lost 6 bases and J lost 10, with 13 bases in between. CDR3 DNA sequence: TGTGCCAGCAGCGTTGGACCCCCAATTCAGTACTTC. It is translated as CASSVGPPIQYF.

This clonotype was detected a few times. This chain uses TRBV12-3 or TRBV12-4 with TRBJ1-2; D perhaps matches TRBD1 (5 bases). Between the trimmed V and J ends, which lost 3 bases and 0 bases, there was a span of 11 bases. The CDR3 totals 15 residues. Here the CDR3 reads CASSFGQGPNYGYTF. The CDR3 DNA is TGTGCCAGCAGTTTCGGGCAGGGACCTAACTATGGCTACACCTTC.

This clonotype has only a few counts. This chain links TRBV12-3 or TRBV12-4 with TRBJ1-6, with D hard to call. Trimming pared 6 bases from V and 9 bases from J, leaving 12 bases between. The CDR3 loop spans 13 amino acids. CDR3 amino acids: CASRRTDTSPLHF. CDR3 DNA sequence: TGTGCCAGCAGACGAACAGATACTTCACCCCTCCACTTT.

This chain joins TRBV20-1 and TRBJ2-7; no firm D call. The CDR3 covers 10 residues. CDR1 is DFQATT, CDR2 SNEGSKA, per germline (reference sequence). V was clipped by 3 bases and J by 6 bases, with 6 bases between them. Here the CDR3 DNA reads TGCAGTGCTAGTGGCCTCGAGCAGTACTTC. This translates into CSASGLEQYF.

V gene TRBV5-1 combines with J gene TRBJ2-5; D not resolved. CDR1 is SGHRS, CDR2 YFSETQ, per germline. Trimming took 7 bases from V and 2 from J, leaving 9 bases between them. CDR3 length: 12 amino acids. The CDR3 spells CASGFKQETQYF. In nucleotides, the CDR3 is TGCGCCAGCGGGTTCAAACAAGAGACCCAGTACTTC.

The chain has TRBV29-1 and TRBJ1-1, with D possibly TRBD1 on 6 matching bases. The CDR3 spans 13 residues. Germline values: CDR1 SQVTM, CDR2 ANQGSEA. Trimming stripped 7 bases from V and 4 bases from J, with 16 bases between. CDR3 in amino acids: CSGNRAGGTEAFF. The CDR3 DNA sequence: TGCAGCGGAAACAGGGCCGGGGGCACTGAAGCTTTCTTT.

The rearrangement uses TRBV3-1 and TRBJ1-6; a weak D match, TRBD1 (6 bases). Trimming pared 4 bases from V and 11 bases from J, leaving 15 bases between. Germline CDR1 reads LGHDT; CDR2 reads YNNKEL (reference sequence). The CDR3 covers 14 residues. CDR3 loop: CASSPPTQGTPLHF. In nucleotides, the CDR3 is TGTGCCAGCAGCCCCCCCACCCAGGGGACACCCCTCCACTTT.

This clonotype was seen a few times. This chain joins TRBV11-2 and TRBJ2-1, with 8 nucleotides matching TRBD2. The V segment lost 5 bases and the J segment 7 bases; nucleotides outside the gene matches: 19. Germline CDR1 SGHAT, CDR2 FQNNGV. The CDR3 totals 18 residues. The CDR3 nucleotides read TGTGCCAGCAGCAAACGGCGACTAGCGCGGGGGCTGGTAAATGAGCAGTTCTTC. This gives the protein CASSKRRLARGLVNEQFF.

The chain recombines TRBV6-1 with TRBJ1-1; unclear D gene. In germline, CDR1 is MNHNS, CDR2 SASEGT. CDR3 size: 14 residues. Between the trimmed V and J ends, which lost 6 bases and 7 bases, there was a span of 18 bases. The DNA of the CDR3 is TGTGCCAGCAGGAGGGAGAGTGAGCTTAGTGAAGCTTTCTTT. It specifies CASRRESELSEAFF.

This clonotype has just a few counts. The V and J genes are TRBV7-9 and TRBJ1-1; 10 positions match TRBD1. The CDR3 runs to 15 residues. CDR1 and CDR2 (germline): SEHNR, FQNEAQ (reference sequence). With V trimmed by 5 bases and J by 7 bases, 10 bases remained unmatched. CDR3 DNA sequence: TGTGCCAGCAGCGAAGGACAGGGGGATAGAGGTGAAGCTTTCTTT. This translates into CASSEGQGDRGEAFF.

The sample holds a few counts of this clonotype. V usage is TRBV5-1 and J usage is TRBJ1-4; D is unresolved. Trimming removed 5 bases at V and 0 bases at J, with 11 bases between. The CDR3 covers 15 residues. From germline, CDR1 is SGHRS and CDR2 YFSETQ. The CDR3 here is CASSYGSSTNEKLFF. The CDR3, as DNA: TGCGCCAGCAGTTATGGGTCCTCAACTAATGAAAAACTGTTTTTT.

The CDR3 loop is CAISDIGSLRYEQYF. In nucleotides, the CDR3 is TGTGCCATCAGTGATATTGGGAGCCTCCGGTACGAGCAGTACTTC. This rearrangement joins TRBV10-3 to TRBJ2-7; possibly TRBD2 for D (5 bases). The CDR3 sequence is 15 residues long. Germline loops: CDR1 ENHRY, CDR2 SYGVKD. V was shortened by 3 bases and J by 4 bases, with 16 bases between the two germline ends.

This chain links TRBV7-9 with TRBJ2-7; D not resolved. The CDR3 contains 13 residues. V dropped 0 bases and J dropped 3 bases, with 6 bases sitting between them. Germline V lookup: CDR1 SEHNR, CDR2 FQNEAQ (reference sequence). CDR3 nucleotides: TGTGCCAGCAGCTTAGCGGAACTCTACGAGCAGTACTTC. As protein: CASSLAELYEQYF.

This clonotype was counted many times. The chain employs TRBV5-1 and TRBJ1-2; no clear D gene. This CDR3 spans 16 amino acids. With 0 bases removed from V and 0 bases from J, the gap between germline ends came to 12 bases. Germline loops: CDR1 SGHRS, CDR2 YFSETQ. The CDR3, as DNA: TGCGCCAGCAGCTTGGGGGAGCCTGGAGCTAACTATGGCTACACCTTC. Translated: CASSLGEPGANYGYTF.

The chain recombines TRBV20-1 with TRBJ2-5, with TRBD2 matching 10 bases. Germline assignment: CDR1 DFQATT and CDR2 SNEGSKA (reference sequence). The CDR3 consists of 16 residues. V gave up 1 base and J gave up 5 bases; unmatched junction bases: 10. CDR3 region: CSARGNSGRFPETQYF. The DNA for the CDR3 is TGCAGTGCTAGAGGAAATAGCGGGAGGTTCCCCGAGACCCAGTACTTC.

For this clonotype: Just one base apart from a much larger clone, this may be a read error. The chain joins TRBV5-1 to TRBJ2-3, with D possibly matching TRBD2 (5 bases). Germline V gene lookup returns CDR1 SGHRS and CDR2 YFSETQ. The length of the CDR3 is 15 residues. The CDR3 reads CTSSLLGSSTDTQYF. CDR3 nucleotide sequence: TGCACCAGCAGCTTGTTGGGGAGTAGCACAGATACGCAGTATTTT. Based on the CDR3 plus reference TRBV5-1 and TRBJ2-3, the full variable domain is KAGVTQTPRYLIKTRGQQVTLSCSPISGHRSVSWYQQTPGQGLQFLFEYFSETQRNKGNFPGRFSGRQFSNSRSEMNVSTLELGDSALYLCTSSLLGSSTDTQYFGPGTRLTVL.

This clonotype was seen repeatedly, ten times or more. CDR3 in DNA: TGTGCCAGCAGCTTTTCAGGGGGTTCCGGCACAGATACGCAGTATTTT. This translates into CASSFSGGSGTDTQYF. The chain uses TRBV5-6 and TRBJ2-3, with 7 bases identical to TRBD1. V shed 2 bases, J shed 1 base, and the junction held 7 bases outside the gene matches. This CDR3 has 16 amino acids. Germline V CDR1 and CDR2: SGHDT, YYEEEE.

The chain links TRBV24-1 to TRBJ2-1; 8 nucleotides agree with TRBD1. Germline CDR1 reads KGHDR; CDR2 reads SFDVKD. The length of the CDR3 is 15 residues. V was pared by 4 bases and J by 6 bases, with 7 bases of the junction left unmatched. The CDR3 is CATSDPTGAGNEQFF. CDR3 nucleotide sequence: TGTGCCACCAGTGACCCGACAGGGGCTGGCAATGAGCAGTTCTTC.